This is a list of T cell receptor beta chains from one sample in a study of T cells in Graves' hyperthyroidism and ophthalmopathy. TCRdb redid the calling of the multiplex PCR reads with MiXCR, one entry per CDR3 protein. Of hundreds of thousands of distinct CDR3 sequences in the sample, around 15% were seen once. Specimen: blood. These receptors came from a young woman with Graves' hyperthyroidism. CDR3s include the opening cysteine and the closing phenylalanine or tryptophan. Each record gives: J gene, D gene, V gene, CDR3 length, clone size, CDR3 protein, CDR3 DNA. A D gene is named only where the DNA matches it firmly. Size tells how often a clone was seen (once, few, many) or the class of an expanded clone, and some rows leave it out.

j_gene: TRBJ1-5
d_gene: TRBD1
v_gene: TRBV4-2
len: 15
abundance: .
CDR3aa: CASSQRTGAYQPQHF
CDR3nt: TGTGCCAGCAGCCAAAGGACAGGGGCCTATCAGCCCCAGCATTTT

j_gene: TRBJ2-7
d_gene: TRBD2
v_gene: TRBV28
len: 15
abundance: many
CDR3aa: CASSSRGGIIYEQYF
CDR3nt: TGTGCCAGCAGTTCCCGGGGGGGAATCATCTACGAGCAGTACTTC

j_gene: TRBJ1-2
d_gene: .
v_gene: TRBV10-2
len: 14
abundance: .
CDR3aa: CASSDRWTAYGYTF
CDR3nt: TGCGCCAGCAGTGACAGGTGGACCGCCTATGGCTACACCTTC

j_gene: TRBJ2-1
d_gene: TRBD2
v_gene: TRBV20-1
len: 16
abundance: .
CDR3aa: CSARGIASGGAGEQFF
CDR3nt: TGCAGTGCCAGAGGGATCGCTAGCGGGGGGGCGGGTGAGCAGTTCTTC

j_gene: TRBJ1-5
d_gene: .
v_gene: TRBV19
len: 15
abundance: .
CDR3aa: CASTAGGRGAQPQHF
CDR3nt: TGTGCCAGCACAGCCGGGGGGCGAGGGGCTCAGCCCCAGCATTTT

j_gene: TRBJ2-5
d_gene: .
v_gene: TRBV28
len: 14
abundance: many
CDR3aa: CASSFVHSEETQYF
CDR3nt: TGTGCCAGCAGTTTTGTGCATTCCGAGGAGACCCAGTACTTC

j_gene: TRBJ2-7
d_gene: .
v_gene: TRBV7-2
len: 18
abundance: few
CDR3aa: CASSKSLLTGTRSGEQYF
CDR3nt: TGTGCCAGCAGCAAATCACTTTTGACCGGGACCCGCTCGGGCGAGCAGTACTTC

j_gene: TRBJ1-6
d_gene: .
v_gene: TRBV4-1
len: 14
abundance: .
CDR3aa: CASSITGFDSPLHF
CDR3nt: TGCGCCAGCAGCATCACAGGGTTTGATTCACCCCTCCACTTT

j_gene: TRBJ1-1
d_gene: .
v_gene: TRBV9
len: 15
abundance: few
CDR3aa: CASSERGLRNTEVFF
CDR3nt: TGTGCCAGCAGCGAGCGGGGGTTGCGGAACACTGAAGTTTTCTTT

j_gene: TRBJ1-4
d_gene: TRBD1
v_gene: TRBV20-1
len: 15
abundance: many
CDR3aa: CSATMQGAESEKLFF
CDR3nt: TGCAGTGCTACAATGCAGGGGGCGGAGAGTGAAAAACTGTTTTTT

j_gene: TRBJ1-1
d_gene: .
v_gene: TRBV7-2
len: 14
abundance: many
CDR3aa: CASSVIGVNTEAFF
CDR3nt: TGTGCCAGCAGCGTAATCGGGGTGAACACTGAAGCTTTCTTT

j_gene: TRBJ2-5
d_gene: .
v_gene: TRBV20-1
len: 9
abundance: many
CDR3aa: CSAGETQYF
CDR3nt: TGCAGTGCTGGAGAGACCCAGTACTTC

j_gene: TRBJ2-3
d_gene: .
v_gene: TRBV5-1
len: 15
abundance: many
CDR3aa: CASSPSPSFGDTQYF
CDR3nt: TGCGCCAGCAGCCCGAGTCCGTCGTTCGGTGATACGCAGTATTTT

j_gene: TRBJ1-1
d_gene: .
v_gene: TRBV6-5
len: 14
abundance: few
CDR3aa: CASSYLAMNTEAFF
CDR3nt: TGTGCCAGCAGTTACTTGGCCATGAACACTGAAGCTTTCTTT

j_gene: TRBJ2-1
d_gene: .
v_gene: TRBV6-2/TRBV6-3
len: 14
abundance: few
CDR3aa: CASSPQAPYNEQFF
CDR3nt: TGTGCCAGCAGCCCCCAGGCTCCCTACAATGAGCAGTTCTTC

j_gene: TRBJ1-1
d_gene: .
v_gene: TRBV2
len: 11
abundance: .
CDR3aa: CASRKAGEAFF
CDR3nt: TGTGCCAGCAGGAAGGCGGGTGAAGCTTTCTTT

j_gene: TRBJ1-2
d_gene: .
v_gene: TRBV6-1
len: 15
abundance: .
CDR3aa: CASTQTFGGGSGYTF
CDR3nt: TGTGCCAGCACCCAAACTTTCGGGGGAGGCAGTGGCTACACCTTC

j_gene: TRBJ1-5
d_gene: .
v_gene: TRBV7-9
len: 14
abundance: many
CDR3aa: CASSSGTVNQPQHF
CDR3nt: TGTGCCAGCAGCTCCGGGACGGTCAATCAGCCCCAGCATTTT

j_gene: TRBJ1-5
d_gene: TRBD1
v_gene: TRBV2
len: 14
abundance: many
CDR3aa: CASRAGGTLRPQHF
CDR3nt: TGTGCCAGCAGGGCAGGGGGTACCTTGAGGCCCCAGCATTTT

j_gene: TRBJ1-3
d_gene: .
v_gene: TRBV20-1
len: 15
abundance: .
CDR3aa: CSAAGTLKEGNTIYF
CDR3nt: TGCAGTGCTGCTGGGACACTCAAAGAAGGAAACACCATATATTTT

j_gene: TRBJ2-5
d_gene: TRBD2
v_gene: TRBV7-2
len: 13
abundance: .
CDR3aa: CASSARGGETQYF
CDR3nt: TGTGCCAGCAGCGCCCGGGGGGGGGAGACCCAGTACTTC

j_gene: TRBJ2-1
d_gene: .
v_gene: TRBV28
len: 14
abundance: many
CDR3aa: CATFPGSSGNEQFF
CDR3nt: TGTGCCACCTTCCCCGGGAGTTCGGGCAATGAGCAGTTCTTC

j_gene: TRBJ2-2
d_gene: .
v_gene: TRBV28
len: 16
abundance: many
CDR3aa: CASSPLDSLNTGELFF
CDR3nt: TGTGCCAGCAGTCCGCTTGACAGCCTGAACACCGGGGAGCTGTTTTTT